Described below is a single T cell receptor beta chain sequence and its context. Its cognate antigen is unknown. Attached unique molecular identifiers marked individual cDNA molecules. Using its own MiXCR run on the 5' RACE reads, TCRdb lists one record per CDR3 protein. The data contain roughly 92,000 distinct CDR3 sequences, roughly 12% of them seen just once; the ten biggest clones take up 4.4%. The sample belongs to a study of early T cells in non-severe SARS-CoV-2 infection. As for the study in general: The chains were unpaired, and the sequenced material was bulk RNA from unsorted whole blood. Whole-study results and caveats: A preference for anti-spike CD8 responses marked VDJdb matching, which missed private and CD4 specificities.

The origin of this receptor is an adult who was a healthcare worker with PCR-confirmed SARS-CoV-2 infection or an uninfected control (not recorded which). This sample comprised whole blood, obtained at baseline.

CDR3 DNA: TGTGCCAGCAGTGCCGGGACAGGGGGCCCCTGGCCCCAGCATTTT. Protein product: CASSAGTGGPWPQHF. The chain is built from TRBV2 and TRBJ1-5; 12 bases are shared with TRBD1. Germline lookup yields CDR1 SNHLY and CDR2 FYNNEI. This CDR3 has 15 amino acids. The junction had 7 bases not matched to a gene; V was cut back by 4 bases and J by 9 bases.